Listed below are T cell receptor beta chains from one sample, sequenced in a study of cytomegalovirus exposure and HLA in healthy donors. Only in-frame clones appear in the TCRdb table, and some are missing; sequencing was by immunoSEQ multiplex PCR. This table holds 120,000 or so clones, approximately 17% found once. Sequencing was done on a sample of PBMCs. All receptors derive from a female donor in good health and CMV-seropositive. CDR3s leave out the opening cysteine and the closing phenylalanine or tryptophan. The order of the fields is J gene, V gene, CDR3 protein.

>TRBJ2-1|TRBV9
ASSIHTRGTDNEQF
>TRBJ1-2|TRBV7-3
ASSDDRRHGYT
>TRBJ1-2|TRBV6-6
ASSYSSASMTGYT
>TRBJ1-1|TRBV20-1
SAIRLYEAF
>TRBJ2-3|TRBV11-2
ASSLALAGDTQY
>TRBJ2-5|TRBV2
ASRETSGQETQY
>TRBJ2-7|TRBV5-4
ASSLEGQGSYEQY
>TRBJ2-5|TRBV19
ASSGQGATAQY
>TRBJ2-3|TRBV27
ASSLAFTDTQY
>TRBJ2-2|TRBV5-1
ASSLPVGELF
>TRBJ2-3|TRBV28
ASSLSPSGGTDTQY
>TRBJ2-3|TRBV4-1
ASSQERAGGTDTQY
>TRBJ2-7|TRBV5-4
ASSSGQNYEQY
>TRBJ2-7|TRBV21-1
ASSKISGTYEQY
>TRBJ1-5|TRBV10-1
ATEQGAAFQPQH
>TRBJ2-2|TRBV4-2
ASSQVLARNTGELF
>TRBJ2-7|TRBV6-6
ASSRPGEQFYEQY
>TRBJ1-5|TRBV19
ASSMAGSIQPQH
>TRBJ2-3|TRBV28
ASRGTGSDRAAQY
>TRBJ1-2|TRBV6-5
ASTSPGQSYGYT
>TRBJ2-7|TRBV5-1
ASSVTSGIDEQY
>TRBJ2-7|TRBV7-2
ASSLGTSGASYEQY
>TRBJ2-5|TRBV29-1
SVDATRETQY
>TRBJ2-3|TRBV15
ATSRDGLRTDTQY
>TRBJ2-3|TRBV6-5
ASSYVSGSTDTQY
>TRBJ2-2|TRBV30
AWSVSPENTGELF
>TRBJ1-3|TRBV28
ASSPVGMGTGNTIY
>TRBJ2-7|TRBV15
ATSRALVAGEIYEQY
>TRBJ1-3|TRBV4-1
ASSQGTAGDTIY
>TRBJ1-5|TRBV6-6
ASAASNQPQH